These 18 T cell receptor beta chains were all obtained from the same sample, sequenced in a study of T-cell memory formation after mild COVID-19. A single record per CDR3 protein comes from TCRdb applying MiXCR to the 5' RACE reads. The table has over 300,000 distinct CDR3 sequences, 20% to 25% seen once. Sequences were obtained from PBMCs or a T cell subset sorted from them (not recorded which). The receptor source for this set is a man aged 18 to 35 who had mild COVID-19 (a few samples of this study predate the infection). Cell type and time point are not known.

This clonotype was counted between two and nine times. The rearrangement links TRBV6-5 to TRBJ2-1, with D perhaps matching TRBD2 (5 bases). In germline, CDR1 is MNHEY, CDR2 SVGAGI. With 2 bases removed from V and 7 bases from J, the gap between germline ends came to 6 bases. The CDR3 runs to 12 residues. The CDR3 reads CASSYAGNEQFF. The CDR3 DNA follows: TGTGCCAGCAGTTACGCGGGTAATGAGCAGTTCTTC.

This chain joins TRBV20-1 and TRBJ1-1, with D perhaps TRBD1 (5 bases). This CDR3 region has 14 residues. Germline values: CDR1 DFQATT, CDR2 SNEGSKA (reference sequence). V lost 1 base and J 0 bases, leaving 9 bases between the germline ends. The CDR3 region has the DNA TGCAGTGCTAGAGGCCCAGGGCTGAACACTGAAGCTTTCTTT. Residues: CSARGPGLNTEAFF.

V usage is TRBV3-1 and J usage is TRBJ1-5; TRBD1 matches at 9 bases. Per germline, CDR1 LGHDT and CDR2 YNNKEL (reference sequence). CDR3 length: 15 amino acids. With V trimmed by 1 base and J by 2 bases, 0 bases remained unmatched. The DNA of the CDR3 is TGTGCCAGCAGCCAAGGGACAGGGGGCAATCAGCCCCAGCATTTT. Its protein is CASSQGTGGNQPQHF.

A few counts support this clonotype. This chain connects TRBV6-5 to TRBJ1-2, with D perhaps matching TRBD1 (6 bases). Germline CDR1 and CDR2: MNHEY and SVGAGI. V was cut by 4 bases and J by 4 bases, with 16 bases left in between. This CDR3 contains 15 residues. The CDR3 nucleotides are TGTGCCAGCAGTTCCTCCGGGGGCAATAGCTATGGCTACACCTTC. This codes for CASSSSGGNSYGYTF.

This clonotype showed up just a few times. The J gene is TRBJ1-4, the V gene TRBV7-2; D not certain. Germline V gene lookup returns CDR1 SGHTA and CDR2 FQGNSA. The V end lost 4 bases, the J end lost 0 bases, and 6 bases lay between the germline ends. The CDR3 is made up of 14 amino acids. The CDR3 sequence: CASSSRSTNEKLFF. Here the CDR3 DNA reads TGTGCCAGCAGCTCCCGGTCAACTAATGAAAAACTGTTTTTT. The complete variable domain, with remaining parts taken from reference TRBV7-2 and TRBJ1-4, reads GAGVSQSPSNKVTEKGKDVELRCDPISGHTALYWYRQSLGQGLEFLIYFQGNSAPDKSGLPSDRFSAERTGGSVSTLTIQRTQQEDSAVYLCASSSRSTNEKLFFGSGTQLSVL.

This clonotype was observed many times. The gene calls are TRBV9 and TRBJ2-5, with D perhaps given as TRBD1 or TRBD2 (6 bases each). Germline CDR1 and CDR2: SGDLS and YYNGEE. The CDR3 sequence is 15 residues long. Trimming cost V 0 bases and J 4 bases, with 13 bases left between them. The CDR3 nucleotides are TGTGCCAGCAGCGTAGCGGGGGCCTCACGAGAGACCCAGTACTTC. It yields the protein CASSVAGASRETQYF.

This clonotype was seen more than once but under ten times. This sequence joins TRBV5-1 and TRBJ2-5; no firm D call. The germline V gene encodes CDR1 SGHRS and CDR2 YFSETQ. Trimming left V 3 bases short and J 5 bases short, with 11 bases between. This CDR3 contains 13 residues. Here the CDR3 reads CASSYWSQETQYF. The CDR3 DNA sequence: TGCGCCAGCAGCTATTGGAGTCAGGAGACCCAGTACTTC.

This clonotype appeared many times. The chain combines TRBV5-6 with TRBJ2-5, with no clear D. The germline CDR1 and CDR2 sequences are SGHDT and YYEEEE. V was cut by 0 bases and J by 0 bases, with 3 bases left in between. The CDR3 has 13 residues. The CDR3 here is CASSLGYQETQYF. The DNA for the CDR3 is TGTGCCAGCAGCTTGGGGTACCAAGAGACCCAGTACTTC.

The genes are TRBV20-1 and TRBJ2-1; a weak D match, TRBD2 (6 bases). The CDR3 loop spans 11 amino acids. CDR1 is DFQATT, CDR2 SNEGSKA, per germline (reference sequence). The CDR3 DNA follows: TGCAGGCCCCCCTCCGGGGGTGAGCAGTTCTTC. This translates into CRPPSGGEQFF.

This clonotype was detected only a few times. The chain employs TRBV12-3 or TRBV12-4 and TRBJ2-5; D unclear. The CDR3 length is 12 residues. V lost 7 bases and J lost 1, with 7 bases in between. The CDR3 DNA follows: TGTGCCAGCAAAGAGGCCCAAGAGACCCAGTACTTC. This gives the protein CASKEAQETQYF.

This chain joins TRBV11-3 and TRBJ2-1; 7 bases align to TRBD1. In germline, CDR1 is SGHNT, CDR2 YENEEA. Trimming at V came to 4 bases and at J to 9 bases, leaving 12 bases not matched to a gene. This CDR3 is 15 amino acids long. CDR3 region: CASSSQPDRDSEQFF. CDR3 nucleotides: TGTGCCAGCAGCTCACAACCCGACAGGGACAGTGAGCAGTTCTTC.

The rearrangement joins TRBV28 to TRBJ1-1, with D maybe TRBD1 (6 bases). This CDR3 has 15 amino acids. V gave up 5 bases and J gave up 2 bases, with 15 bases separating them. Germline V lookup: CDR1 MDHEN, CDR2 SYDVKM. CDR3 DNA sequence: TGTGCCAGCAGTCCGGACAGCGAGCCTAACACTGAAGCTTTCTTT. It encodes CASSPDSEPNTEAFF.

This clonotype was detected only a few times. The V and J genes are TRBV4-1 and TRBJ2-1; TRBD2 agrees at 11 bases. CDR1 is MGHRA and CDR2 is YSYEKL in the germline V gene. CDR3 size: 17 residues. J gave up 5 bases and V 4 bases, and 10 bases lay outside the gene matches. Here the CDR3 reads CASSLWSGTSGNNEQFF. Here the CDR3 DNA reads TGCGCCAGCAGCCTATGGTCCGGGACTAGCGGTAACAATGAGCAGTTCTTC.

In its sample, this clonotype was seen a few times. V usage is TRBV3-1 and J usage is TRBJ1-1; TRBD1 matches at 12 bases. V lost 0 bases, J lost 3 bases, and 5 bases stayed unmatched. Germline V gene lookup returns CDR1 LGHDT and CDR2 YNNKEL (reference sequence). This CDR3 spans 17 amino acids. CDR3 sequence (DNA): TGTGCCAGCAGCCAAGAACGGGACAGGGGGCGCGACACTGAAGCTTTCTTT. Encoded protein: CASSQERDRGRDTEAFF.

The gene calls are TRBV29-1 and TRBJ2-5; D possibly matches TRBD1 or TRBD2 (5 bases each). Germline CDR1 and CDR2: SQVTM and ANQGSEA. The length of the CDR3 is 14 residues. The V gene lost 0 bases and the J gene lost 5 bases, with 13 bases spanning the gap. The CDR3 reads CSVEDPEGRETQYF. CDR3 nucleotides: TGCAGCGTTGAAGATCCCGAGGGGCGGGAGACCCAGTACTTC. Combining the CDR3 with reference TRBV29-1 and TRBJ2-5 gives the whole variable domain SAVISQKPSRDICQRGTSLTIQCQVDSQVTMMFWYRQQPGQSLTLIATANQGSEATYESGFVIDKFPISRPNLTFSTLTVSNMSPEDSSIYLCSVEDPEGRETQYFGPGTRLLVL.

For this clonotype: Compared with germline, one end of the junction differs, possibly owing to a read error. V is TRBV4-3 and J is TRBJ2-1, with D possibly matching TRBD1 (5 bases). The CDR3 runs 17 residues. The germline gives CDR1 LGHNA, CDR2 YSLEER. Written as DNA, the CDR3 is TGCGCCAGCAGCCAAGTAGCACAGACAGCACTCTACAATGAGAAGTTCTTC. Protein product: CASSQVAQTALYNEKFF.

This clonotype was detected only a few times. The chain links TRBV12-3 or TRBV12-4 to TRBJ2-7; 8 bases map to TRBD1. The CDR3 length is 14 residues. The junction had 12 bases not matched to a gene; V was cut back by 7 bases and J by 7 bases. In DNA form, the CDR3 reads TGTGCCAGCACCCTGGACAGGGCGAAATCGGAGCAGTACGTC. Protein product: CASTLDRAKSEQYV.

This clonotype was counted between two and nine times. The V call is TRBV18, the J call TRBJ1-1; TRBD1 aligns across 8 bases. Per the germline V gene, CDR1 is KGHSH and CDR2 is LQKENI. The J segment lost 5 bases and the V segment lost 0 bases, leaving 5 bases of the junction unmatched. CDR3 size: 15 residues. Here the CDR3 reads CASSPPTGVRTEAFF. The CDR3 coding sequence is TGTGCCAGCTCACCACCGACAGGGGTTCGAACTGAAGCTTTCTTT.